One sample yielded the 24 T cell receptor beta chains listed below, sequenced in a study of CD8 T cells in ankylosing spondylitis (TCRdb year 2017). The library relied on 5' RACE. This sample was sequenced with an Illumina HiSeq 2500. The public sequencing data were trimmed at Q25 with fastp and processed into clonotypes with MiXCR by TCRdb, which kept only in-frame beta chains. Duplicate CDR3 protein sequences are folded into a single record with the most common DNA and genes. The sample table shows 250,000 or so distinct CDR3 sequences, and around a tenth are seen once. Around 6.5% of the sample is in the top ten clones. The sequenced material came from blood, either unsorted or a sorted T cell fraction (not recorded which). The receptors were gathered from a male donor with ankylosing spondylitis or in good health (not recorded which).

This clonotype was counted only a few times. CDR3 protein: CASSGTLANTGELFF. The CDR3 nucleotides read TGTGCCAGCAGCGGGACTCTAGCGAACACCGGGGAGCTGTTTTTT. The rearrangement uses TRBV9 and TRBJ2-2, with D maybe TRBD2 (5 bases). The CDR3 length is 15 residues. CDR1 is SGDLS, CDR2 YYNGEE, per germline. Trimming pared 3 bases from V and 0 bases from J, leaving 9 bases between.

This clonotype has ten or more counts. Here the CDR3 DNA reads TGTGCCAGCAGCCAACTTCCGGGACAGAGCTATGGCTACACCTTC. Protein sequence: CASSQLPGQSYGYTF. The gene calls are TRBV3-1 and TRBJ1-2; 7 nucleotides match TRBD1. J was trimmed by 4 bases and V by 2 bases; bases with no gene match: 7. The CDR3 length is 15 residues. In germline, CDR1 is LGHDT, CDR2 YNNKEL (reference sequence).

This rearrangement joins TRBV7-9 to TRBJ2-5; D possibly corresponds to TRBD2 (5 bases). Germline V gene data show CDR1 as SEHNR and CDR2 as FQNEAQ (reference sequence). The germline V and J ends were trimmed by 1 base and 3 bases, with 15 bases remaining between them. The length of the CDR3 is 16 residues. CDR3 region: CASSLVGGGVKETQYF. DNA of the CDR3: TGTGCCAGCAGCTTAGTGGGCGGAGGAGTCAAAGAGACCCAGTACTTC.

This clonotype was counted many times. CDR3 in amino acids: CASSQRLGEVKNIQYF. In nucleotides, the CDR3 is TGCGCCAGCAGCCAACGCCTGGGGGAGGTCAAAAACATTCAGTACTTC. The rearrangement links TRBV4-1 to TRBJ2-4; a possible D gene is TRBD2 (6 bases). The CDR3 has 16 amino acids. Germline CDR1 and CDR2: MGHRA and YSYEKL. V dropped 2 bases and J dropped 3 bases, with 14 bases sitting between them.

This clonotype was observed a handful of times. V gene TRBV20-1 combines with J gene TRBJ2-7; 15 bases are a match to TRBD2. Germline CDR1 and CDR2: DFQATT and SNEGSKA (reference sequence). The CDR3 is 16 amino acids. V trimming: 8 bases; J trimming: 0 bases; junction bases outside the gene matches: 8. The CDR3 reads CSSEGTSGGSSYEQYF. CDR3 nucleotides: TGCAGTTCTGAAGGGACTAGCGGGGGGTCCTCCTACGAGCAGTACTTC.

CDR3 DNA sequence: TGTGCCAGCAGTTACAAGGCCGGGGAGCTGTTTTTT. Translation: CASSYKAGELFF. The V and J genes are TRBV6-5 and TRBJ2-2; D remains unclear. Per the germline V gene, CDR1 is MNHEY and CDR2 is SVGAGI. Trimming shortened V by 2 bases and J by 6 bases, and 4 bases separated the two germline ends. The CDR3 sequence is 12 residues long.

This clonotype was observed a few times. This chain joins TRBV2 and TRBJ2-7; the D is unclear. Trimming cost V 4 bases and J 8 bases, with 6 bases left between them. CDR3 length: 10 amino acids. Germline V gene sequence: CDR1 SNHLY, CDR2 FYNNEI. This CDR3 reads CASSGIQQYF. CDR3 sequence (DNA): TGTGCCAGCAGTGGGATACAGCAGTACTTC. The full variable domain, in which reference TRBV2 and TRBJ2-7 provide the parts outside the CDR3, is EPEVTQTPSHQVTQMGQEVILRCVPISNHLYFYWYRQILGQKVEFLVSFYNNEISEKSEIFDDQFSVERPDGSNFTLKIRSTKLEDSAMYFCASSGIQQYFGPGTRLTVT.

The chain recombines TRBV30 with TRBJ2-7, with TRBD1 as a possible D gene (5 bases). V lost 3 bases and J 6 bases, leaving 15 bases between the germline ends. The germline gives CDR1 GTSNPN, CDR2 SVGIG (reference sequence). This CDR3 is 13 amino acids long. The CDR3 region has the DNA TGTGCCTGGAGGCGGCAGGGCTCGTCCGAGCAGTACTTC. This translates into CAWRRQGSSEQYF.

This clonotype occurred many times. The genes are TRBV29-1 and TRBJ2-7, with D perhaps being TRBD1 or TRBD2 (5 bases each). The germline V gene has CDR1 SQVTM and CDR2 ANQGSEA. The CDR3 consists of 12 residues. V gave up 4 bases and J gave up 2 bases, with 9 bases separating them. CDR3 in DNA: TGCAGCGTTGTTGGGGGTACCTACGAGCAGTACTTC. This gives the protein CSVVGGTYEQYF.

This clonotype was observed a few times. The V gene is TRBV5-6, the J gene TRBJ1-2; TRBD1 is a possible D gene (6 bases). Trimming shortened V by 4 bases and J by 6 bases, and 13 bases separated the two germline ends. From germline, CDR1 is SGHDT and CDR2 YYEEEE. The CDR3 runs 13 residues. CDR3 region: CASSADRRDGYTF. The CDR3 DNA is TGTGCCAGCAGCGCCGACAGGAGAGATGGCTACACCTTC.

The chain employs TRBV25-1 and TRBJ2-3; 10 bases map to TRBD1. The V gene's germline CDR1 is MGHDK and CDR2 SYGVNS. CDR3 size: 15 residues. Trimming took 6 bases from V and 3 from J; bases not matched to a gene: 6. The CDR3 here is CASSPSGQGTDTQYF. The CDR3 coding sequence is TGTGCCAGCAGCCCATCGGGACAGGGGACAGATACGCAGTATTTT.

In its sample, this clonotype was seen many times. J is TRBJ2-5 and V is TRBV5-1, with TRBD2 identical over 11 bases. V gave up 0 bases and J gave up 5 bases; unmatched junction bases: 3. This CDR3 contains 15 residues. Germline V gene lookup returns CDR1 SGHRS and CDR2 YFSETQ. CDR3: CASSLETSGAETQYF. CDR3 bases: TGCGCCAGCAGCTTGGAGACTAGCGGGGCCGAGACCCAGTACTTC.

This clonotype occurred many times. J is TRBJ2-7 and V is TRBV29-1, with D uncertain. Germline V gene lookup returns CDR1 SQVTM and CDR2 ANQGSEA. V was cut by 0 bases and J by 3 bases, with 15 bases left in between. This CDR3 region has 15 residues. The CDR3 sequence: CSVEEGLGSIYEQYF. CDR3 in DNA: TGCAGCGTTGAAGAGGGTTTGGGGTCGATCTACGAGCAGTACTTC.

This clonotype was counted at least ten times. The genes are TRBV4-1 and TRBJ2-5; 8 bases match TRBD2. The ends lost 4 bases at V and 1 base at J; junction bases unmatched: 11. CDR3 length: 17 amino acids. Germline V gene data show CDR1 as MGHRA and CDR2 as YSYEKL. In nucleotides, the CDR3 is TGCGCCAGCAGCCTACCCCCGGGGGGGAAAACCCAAGAGACCCAGTACTTC. This codes for CASSLPPGGKTQETQYF.

This clonotype was observed at least ten times. The J gene is TRBJ2-5, the V gene TRBV4-2; 8 positions match TRBD2. Trimming took 2 bases from V and 5 from J; bases not matched to a gene: 13. Germline assignment: CDR1 LGHNA and CDR2 YNFKEQ. There are 17 residues in the CDR3. The CDR3, as DNA: TGTGCCAGCAGCCAATTCAAGCTCAGGACTAGCTCGGAGACCCAGTACTTC. Protein product: CASSQFKLRTSSETQYF.

This clonotype occurred many times. This rearrangement joins TRBV29-1 to TRBJ1-1; 8 nucleotides line up with TRBD1. The germline CDR1 and CDR2 sequences are SQVTM and ANQGSEA. The V segment lost 1 base and the J segment 4 bases; nucleotides outside the gene matches: 5. The CDR3 has 14 residues. CDR3 sequence (DNA): TGCAGCGTTGAAGTAAGAACAGGGGGCACTGAAGCTTTCTTT. Translating it yields CSVEVRTGGTEAFF.

This sequence joins TRBV5-6 and TRBJ2-3, with a tentative D call TRBD1 (5 bases). V was cut by 1 base and J by 0 bases, with 15 bases left in between. CDR3 size: 17 residues. Germline lookup yields CDR1 SGHDT and CDR2 YYEEEE. CDR3 in DNA: TGTGCCAGCAGCTTGAAGGGGCTCACAACTAGCACAGATACGCAGTATTTT. The encoded protein is CASSLKGLTTSTDTQYF.

This clonotype was seen at least ten times. The chain links TRBV6-5 to TRBJ2-1; D unresolved. There are 17 residues in the CDR3. Trimming took off 2 bases at V and 6 bases at J, with 20 bases between the two ends. The V gene's germline CDR1 is MNHEY and CDR2 SVGAGI. The CDR3 loop is CASSYPLGCLDFNEQFF. The CDR3 nucleotides are TGTGCCAGCAGTTACCCTCTTGGGTGCTTAGATTTCAATGAGCAGTTCTTC.

A few counts support this clonotype. This may come from a read error, since a much larger clone is one base off. The gene calls are TRBV20-1 and TRBJ2-2; D gene unclear. There are 16 residues in the CDR3. Germline CDR1 is DFQATT and CDR2 is SNEGSKA (reference sequence). CDR3 amino acids: CCASSVFQIYTGELFF. CDR3 in DNA: TGCTGTGCCTCTTCGGTATTCCAGATTTACACCGGGGAGCTGTTTTTT.

V gene TRBV6-1 combines with J gene TRBJ2-7; 7 bases match TRBD1. V lost 6 bases to trimming and J lost 4 bases; unmatched junction nucleotides: 15. CDR1 MNHNS and CDR2 SASEGT come from the germline V gene. The CDR3 contains 16 residues. The CDR3 loop reads CASSSLSGDRVYEQYF. The CDR3 DNA sequence: TGTGCCAGCAGCTCACTATCCGGAGACAGGGTATACGAGCAGTACTTC.

The chain carries TRBV12-3 or TRBV12-4 and TRBJ1-5; D not certain. With 3 bases removed from V and 6 bases from J, the gap between germline ends came to 12 bases. The CDR3 is 14 residues long. The CDR3 protein is CASSFEGNGQPQHF. CDR3 DNA sequence: TGTGCCAGCAGTTTCGAAGGTAATGGTCAGCCCCAGCATTTT.

Many counts were recorded for this clonotype. The V gene is TRBV27, the J gene TRBJ2-7; possible D gene TRBD2, 5 bases. Germline assignment: CDR1 MNHEY and CDR2 SMNVEV (reference sequence). The CDR3 runs 13 residues. V was shortened by 2 bases and J by 4 bases, with 9 bases between the two germline ends. This CDR3 reads CASSLGLLYEQYF. CDR3 bases: TGTGCCAGCAGTTTAGGACTGCTTTACGAGCAGTACTTC.

This clonotype showed up many times. The chain uses TRBV20-1 and TRBJ2-7, with D perhaps TRBD2 (5 bases). Trimming stripped 0 bases from V and 3 bases from J, with 15 bases between. Germline V gene data show CDR1 as DFQATT and CDR2 as SNEGSKA (reference sequence). The CDR3 is made up of 15 amino acids. The CDR3 sequence: CSARDGARTHYEQYF. DNA for the CDR3: TGCAGTGCTAGAGATGGAGCCCGGACTCACTACGAGCAGTACTTC.

The chain couples TRBV6-6 to TRBJ1-1; TRBD1 is a possible D gene (5 bases). Germline V lookup: CDR1 MNHNY, CDR2 SVGAGI (reference sequence). This CDR3 spans 15 amino acids. V was trimmed by 5 bases and J by 1 base, leaving 14 bases between them. CDR3 nucleotides: TGTGCCAGCAGTCGGACAAAGGGGCGGAACACTGAAGCTTTCTTT. Translating it yields CASSRTKGRNTEAFF.